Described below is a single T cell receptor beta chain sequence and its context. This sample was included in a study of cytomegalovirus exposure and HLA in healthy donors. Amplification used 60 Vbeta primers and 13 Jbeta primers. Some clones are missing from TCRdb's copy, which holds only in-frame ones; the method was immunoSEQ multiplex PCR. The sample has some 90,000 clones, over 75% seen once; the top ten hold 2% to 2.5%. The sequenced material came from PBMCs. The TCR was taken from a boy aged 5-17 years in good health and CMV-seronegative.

DNA for the CDR3: TGTGCCTGGAGTGCGGCTAGCGGAGATACGCAGTATTTT. This codes for CAWSAASGDTQYF. The chain uses TRBV30 and TRBJ2-3; 7 positions agree with TRBD2. With 1 base clipped from V and 5 bases from J, the junction kept 3 bases outside the gene matches. The CDR3 spans 13 residues. Germline CDR1 is GTSNPN and CDR2 is SVGIG (reference sequence).